Listed below are T cell receptor beta chains from one sample, sequenced in a study of neoadjuvant anti-PD-1 for oral cavity cancer. Using immunoSEQ multiplex PCR, the repertoire was profiled, and TCRdb retains in-frame clones only, with some absent. There are fewer than 90,000 clones in the sample; roughly 84% occur only once, and approximately 3% lies in the top ten. This specimen was PBMCs, taken after nivolumab (anti-PD-1) treatment. The receptor source for this set is a person between 35 and 79 years old with oral cavity squamous cell carcinoma. Both conserved end residues are part of each CDR3. D genes are given only for firm matches. Only part of the rows carry a size: once, few, many, or a class if the clone is expanded.

clone size,V gene,D gene,J gene,CDR3 protein,CDR3 DNA
.,TRBV4-2,.,TRBJ1-5,CASSQVDSNQPQHF,TGTGCCAGCAGCCAAGTGGACAGCAATCAGCCCCAGCATTTT
once,TRBV10-2,.,TRBJ2-4,CASSDVGRNIQYF,TGCGCCAGCAGTGATGTTGGCCGAAACATTCAGTACTTC
few,TRBV6-1,.,TRBJ2-7,CASRLTGIMDYEQYF,TGTGCCAGCAGACTCACAGGGATAATGGACTACGAGCAGTACTTC
.,TRBV9,.,TRBJ1-5,CASSLKPQHF,TGTGCCAGCAGCCTCAAGCCCCAGCATTTT
few,TRBV5-1,TRBD1,TRBJ1-4,CASSLGQGEEKLFF,TGCGCCAGCAGCTTGGGACAGGGAGAGGAAAAACTGTTTTTT
.,TRBV5-1,.,TRBJ1-1,CASSLGGLNTEAFF,TGCGCCAGCAGCTTGGGGGGCCTGAACACTGAAGCTTTCTTT
.,TRBV27,TRBD2,TRBJ2-7,CASSFIAGGPMEQYF,TGTGCCAGCAGTTTTATAGCGGGAGGGCCAATGGAGCAGTACTTC
.,TRBV7-6,TRBD2,TRBJ2-1,CASSLVFLAGADEQFF,TGTGCCAGCAGCTTAGTTTTCCTAGCGGGGGCGGATGAGCAGTTCTTC
.,TRBV6-5,TRBD1,TRBJ2-7,CASSLLGQGSYEQYF,TGTGCCAGCAGTCTACTAGGACAGGGCTCCTACGAGCAGTACTTC
.,TRBV27,.,TRBJ1-4,CASSLVGATNEKLFF,TGTGCCAGCAGTTTAGTCGGAGCAACTAATGAAAAACTGTTTTTT
.,TRBV27,TRBD2,TRBJ2-3,CASSSISSGGTDTQYF,TGTGCCAGCAGTTCCATATCTAGCGGAGGCACAGATACGCAGTATTTT
.,TRBV30,.,TRBJ1-5,CAWSVDTNQPQHF,TGTGCCTGGAGTGTAGACACTAATCAGCCCCAGCATTTT
.,TRBV28,.,TRBJ1-4,CASSVPPGEKLFF,TGTGCCAGCAGTGTACCCCCGGGGGAAAAACTGTTTTTT
.,TRBV28,TRBD1,TRBJ2-5,CASSSPPGTGEETQYF,TGTGCCAGCAGTTCGCCTCCCGGGACAGGGGAAGAGACCCAGTACTTC
few,TRBV2,TRBD2,TRBJ2-7,CASSVLAGVSYEQYF,TGTGCCAGCAGTGTCCTAGCGGGCGTCTCCTACGAGCAGTACTTC
.,TRBV5-1,TRBD2,TRBJ2-7,CASSLEGRGETEQYF,TGCGCCAGCAGCTTGGAGGGACGGGGGGAGACGGAGCAGTACTTC
few,TRBV5-4,TRBD2,TRBJ2-3,CASSSGLAGGTDTQYF,TGTGCCAGCAGCTCAGGACTAGCGGGAGGCACAGATACGCAGTATTTT
.,TRBV11-2,.,TRBJ2-4,CASSLSRIGALAKNIQYF,TGTGCCAGCAGCTTATCCAGGATTGGGGCTCTAGCCAAAAACATTCAGTACTTC
.,TRBV27,.,TRBJ2-1,CASSLVASGTGGEQFF,TGTGCCAGCAGTTTGGTGGCTAGCGGGACAGGCGGTGAGCAGTTCTTC
once,TRBV7-2,.,TRBJ2-5,CASSLVAGEIRAQYF,TGTGCCAGCAGCTTAGTCGCAGGAGAGATAAGGGCCCAGTACTTC
.,TRBV21-1,.,TRBJ1-2,CASSKQVNYGYTF,TGTGCCAGCAGCAAACAGGTAAACTATGGCTACACCTTC
.,TRBV7-7,TRBD2,TRBJ2-1,CASSLGPLAGNEQFF,TGTGCTAGCAGCTTAGGGCCTCTAGCGGGGAATGAGCAGTTCTTC
once,TRBV4-1,.,TRBJ1-5,CASSPAGGATNQPQHF,TGCGCCAGCAGCCCTGCCGGGGGTGCGACCAATCAGCCCCAGCATTTT
.,TRBV12-1,.,TRBJ2-5,CASSFSFSGRETQYF,TGTGCCAGCAGCTTTTCTTTTAGCGGGAGGGAGACCCAGTACTTC
.,TRBV2,TRBD1,TRBJ2-7,CAGMFRRVQGLEYEQYF,TGTGCGGGGATGTTTCGGAGAGTACAGGGGTTGGAGTACGAGCAGTACTTC
.,TRBV4-2,TRBD1,TRBJ1-3,CASSQDHRDSSGNTIYF,TGTGCCAGCAGCCAAGATCACAGGGACAGCTCTGGAAACACCATATATTTT
.,TRBV7-9,TRBD1,TRBJ2-2,CASRQQGTGELFF,TGTGCCAGCAGACAACAGGGGACCGGGGAGCTGTTTTTT